Listed below are T cell receptor beta chains from one sample, sequenced in a study of blood T cell repertoires in COVID-19. Assay: immunoSEQ multiplex PCR; the TCRdb copy retains only in-frame clones and omits some. This sample has around 190,000 clones; approximately 83% occur once, and the top ten carry 1.5% to 1.9%. The specimen was peripheral blood. The receptors originated from a human donor in a cohort sampled during active COVID-19. The CDR3 runs from the conserved cysteine through the conserved F or W. Fields, in order: CDR3 protein, CDR3 DNA, D gene, V gene, clone size, J gene. D genes are given only for firm matches. Expanded clones get a size class; other rows say once, few or many, or leave the size out.

CASSLELARRNEQFF,TGTGCCAGCAGCTTAGAGTTAGCGAGGCGGAATGAGCAGTTCTTC,NA,TRBV7-2,NA,TRBJ2-1
CASSLAEGAGYTF,TGTGCCAGCAGCTTAGCGGAAGGGGCTGGCTACACCTTC,NA,TRBV7-9,NA,TRBJ1-2
CAISFSGGTDTQYF,TGTGCCATCAGTTTTAGCGGGGGTACAGATACGCAGTATTTT,TRBD2,TRBV10-3,once,TRBJ2-3
CASSERRLNTIYF,TGTGCCAGCAGTGAAAGGCGGCTAAACACCATATATTTT,NA,TRBV6-1,NA,TRBJ1-3
CASSHREKLFF,TGTGCCAGCAGCCACCGTGAAAAACTGTTTTTT,NA,TRBV3-1/TRBV3-2,NA,TRBJ1-4
CASSPTRGTVLYGYTF,TGTGCCAGCAGCCCTACTCGTGGGACAGTTTTATATGGCTACACCTTC,TRBD1,TRBV6-2/TRBV6-3,NA,TRBJ1-2
CASILQSSGNTIYF,TGTGCCAGCATCCTACAGAGCTCTGGAAACACCATATATTTT,NA,TRBV28,NA,TRBJ1-3
CASSSSGELFF,TGTGCCAGCAGTTCCAGCGGGGAGCTGTTTTTT,NA,TRBV12-3/TRBV12-4,NA,TRBJ2-2
CSASPTGGNTEAFF,TGCAGTGCTAGTCCCACAGGGGGAAACACTGAAGCTTTCTTT,TRBD1,TRBV20-1,once,TRBJ1-1
CASSLEGSGTPYEQYF,TGTGCCAGCAGCTTAGAAGGTAGCGGAACTCCCTACGAGCAGTACTTC,NA,TRBV7-9,medium-sized,TRBJ2-7
CASSLGGSSYEQYF,TGTGCCAGCAGCTTGGGCGGGAGCTCCTACGAGCAGTACTTC,TRBD2,TRBV5-4,NA,TRBJ2-7
CASNPTGSGANVLTF,TGTGCCAGCAACCCGACAGGTTCTGGGGCCAACGTCCTGACTTTC,NA,TRBV28,NA,TRBJ2-6
CASSSWGQHGNEQYF,TGTGCCAGCAGCTCTTGGGGGCAGCACGGGAACGAGCAGTACTTC,NA,TRBV7-2,NA,TRBJ2-7
CASSDSYGVNTEAFF,TGTGCCAGCAGTGATTCGTACGGGGTGAACACTGAAGCTTTCTTT,NA,TRBV6-1,NA,TRBJ1-1
CASSTGLAGVAYNEQFF,TGTGCCAGCAGCACCGGACTAGCGGGAGTAGCCTACAATGAGCAGTTCTTC,TRBD2,TRBV6-2/TRBV6-3,NA,TRBJ2-1
CASSELTSGRDNEQFF,TGTGCCAGCAGTGAGTTGACTAGCGGGAGGGACAATGAGCAGTTCTTC,TRBD2,TRBV25-1,once,TRBJ2-1
CASSKQGAGAEAFF,TGTGCCAGCAGTAAACAGGGGGCGGGGGCTGAAGCTTTCTTT,TRBD1,TRBV28,NA,TRBJ1-1
CASSQGLADNYNEQFF,TGCGCCAGCAGCCAAGGGCTAGCGGATAACTACAATGAGCAGTTCTTC,TRBD2,TRBV4-1,NA,TRBJ2-1
CASSEWGLLKETQYF,TGTGCCAGCAGTGAATGGGGACTACTGAAAGAGACCCAGTACTTC,TRBD2,TRBV25-1,NA,TRBJ2-5
CASSLGLAETQYF,TGTGCCAGCAGCTTAGGACTAGCGGAAACCCAGTACTTC,TRBD2,TRBV11-2,NA,TRBJ2-5
CASSFGGESSSGANVLTF,TGTGCCAGCAGTTTCGGGGGGGAGAGTAGCTCTGGGGCCAACGTCCTGACTTTC,TRBD2,TRBV28,NA,TRBJ2-6
CAPGTGFSYTF,TGTGCCCCCGGGACAGGGTTTAGCTACACCTTC,TRBD1,TRBV2,NA,TRBJ1-2
CVTSSGGSDTQYF,TGTGTCACCTCAAGCGGGGGCTCAGATACGCAGTATTTT,TRBD2,TRBV7-2,NA,TRBJ2-3
CASSQRTGTYTEAFF,TGCGCCAGCAGCCAACGGACAGGAACCTACACTGAAGCTTTCTTT,TRBD1,TRBV4-1,NA,TRBJ1-1
CASSPRDSYTGELFF,TGTGCCAGCAGCCCTCGGGACAGCTACACCGGGGAGCTGTTTTTT,TRBD1,TRBV4-2,NA,TRBJ2-2
CASRAGQGPYEQYF,TGCGCCAGCAGAGCGGGACAGGGGCCCTACGAGCAGTACTTC,TRBD1,TRBV10-1,few,TRBJ2-7
CASSQDRASGGAIGETQYF,TGTGCCAGCAGCCAAGATCGGGCTAGCGGGGGGGCAATAGGAGAGACCCAGTACTTC,TRBD2,TRBV3-1/TRBV3-2,NA,TRBJ2-5
CSAPRQDGEQFF,TGCAGCGCCCCAAGACAGGACGGCGAGCAGTTCTTC,NA,TRBV29-1,NA,TRBJ2-1
CASSLSKNEQYF,TGTGCCAGCAGCTTGAGCAAAAACGAGCAGTACTTC,NA,TRBV5-6,NA,TRBJ2-7
CASRTQGQIMYTEAFF,TGTGCCAGCAGGACGCAGGGGCAAATAATGTACACTGAAGCTTTCTTT,NA,TRBV2,NA,TRBJ1-1
CASSLEQDRGSYTF,TGTGCCAGCAGCTTAGAGCAGGACAGGGGTAGCTACACCTTC,TRBD1,TRBV7-2,once,TRBJ1-2
CASSTGTADTQYF,TGTGCCAGCAGTACGGGGACAGCAGATACGCAGTATTTT,TRBD1,TRBV12-3/TRBV12-4,NA,TRBJ2-3
CASSQETRGVQETQYF,TGCGCCAGCAGCCAAGAGACGCGGGGGGTACAAGAGACCCAGTACTTC,TRBD2,TRBV4-1,NA,TRBJ2-5
CATREGLTYEQYF,TGTGCTACCAGGGAGGGACTGACCTACGAGCAGTACTTC,TRBD2,TRBV28,NA,TRBJ2-7
CASSDGGGPDEQYF,TGTGCCAGCAGTGATGGAGGGGGCCCCGACGAGCAGTACTTC,NA,TRBV2,NA,TRBJ2-7
CASSQGSGRHNEKLFF,TGTGCCAGCAGTCAAGGCAGTGGCAGGCATAATGAAAAACTGTTTTTT,NA,TRBV6-1,NA,TRBJ1-4
CASSFATSGSEETQYF,TGTGCCAGCAGCTTTGCAACTAGCGGGAGTGAGGAGACCCAGTACTTC,TRBD2,TRBV7-2,NA,TRBJ2-5
CASSLSSGQGVSYEQYF,TGTGCCAGCAGCTTATCGTCGGGACAGGGGGTTTCCTACGAGCAGTACTTC,TRBD1,TRBV11-2,NA,TRBJ2-7
CASSLSLAGETQYF,TGTGCCAGCAGCCTCTCTCTAGCGGGTGAGACCCAGTACTTC,TRBD2,TRBV3-1/TRBV3-2,NA,TRBJ2-5
CSVSQGYGGELFF,TGCAGCGTTTCACAGGGGTATGGCGGGGAGCTGTTTTTT,TRBD1,TRBV29-1,NA,TRBJ2-2
CASSYGTYEQYF,TGTGCCAGCAGTTACGGGACTTACGAGCAGTACTTC,NA,TRBV6-2/TRBV6-3,NA,TRBJ2-7
CAITQSDSQNTEAFF,TGTGCCATCACTCAGTCTGACAGTCAGAACACTGAAGCTTTCTTT,NA,TRBV10-3,NA,TRBJ1-1
CASSQGTGASPLHF,TGTGCCAGCAGCCAAGGGACAGGGGCTTCACCCCTCCACTTT,TRBD1,TRBV7-2,NA,TRBJ1-6
CATSRRQAEQYF,TGTGCCACCAGCAGACGCCAGGCGGAGCAGTACTTC,NA,TRBV15,NA,TRBJ2-7
CASSYSDRDHYEQYF,TGTGCCAGCAGTTACTCAGACAGGGACCATTACGAGCAGTACTTC,TRBD1,TRBV6-5,NA,TRBJ2-7
CASSSGQGSYSGNTIYF,TGTGCCAGCAGCTCCGGACAGGGTAGTTACTCTGGAAACACCATATATTTT,TRBD1,TRBV7-8,NA,TRBJ1-3